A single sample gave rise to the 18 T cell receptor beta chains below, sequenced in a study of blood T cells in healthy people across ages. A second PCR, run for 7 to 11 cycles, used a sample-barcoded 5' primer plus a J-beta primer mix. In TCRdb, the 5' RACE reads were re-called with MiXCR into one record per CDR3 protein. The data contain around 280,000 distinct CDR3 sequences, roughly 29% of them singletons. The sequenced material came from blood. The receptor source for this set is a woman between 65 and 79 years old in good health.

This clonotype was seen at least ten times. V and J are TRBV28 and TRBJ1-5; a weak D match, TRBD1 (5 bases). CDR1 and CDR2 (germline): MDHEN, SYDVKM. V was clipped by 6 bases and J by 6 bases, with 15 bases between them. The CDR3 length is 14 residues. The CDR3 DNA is TGTGCCAGCAGGTCCGGGACGGTCAGTCAGCCCCAGCATTTT. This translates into CASRSGTVSQPQHF.

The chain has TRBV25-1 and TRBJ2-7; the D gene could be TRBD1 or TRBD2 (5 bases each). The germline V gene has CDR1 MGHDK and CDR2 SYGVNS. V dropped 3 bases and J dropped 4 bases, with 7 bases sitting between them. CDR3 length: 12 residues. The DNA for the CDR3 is TGTGCCAGCAGTGAGGGGGATTACGAGCAGTACTTC. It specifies CASSEGDYEQYF.

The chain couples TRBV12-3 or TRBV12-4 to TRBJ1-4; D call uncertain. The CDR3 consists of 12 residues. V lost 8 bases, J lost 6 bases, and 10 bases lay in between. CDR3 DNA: TGTGCCAGCCGCAGTAGCTATGAAAAACTGTTTTTT. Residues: CASRSSYEKLFF.

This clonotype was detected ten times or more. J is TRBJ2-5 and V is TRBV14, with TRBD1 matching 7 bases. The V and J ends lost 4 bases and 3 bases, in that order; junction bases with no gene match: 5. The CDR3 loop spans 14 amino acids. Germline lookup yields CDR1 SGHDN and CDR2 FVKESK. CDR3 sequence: CASSPGTAEETQYF. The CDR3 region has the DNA TGTGCCAGCAGCCCGGGGACAGCTGAAGAGACCCAGTACTTC.

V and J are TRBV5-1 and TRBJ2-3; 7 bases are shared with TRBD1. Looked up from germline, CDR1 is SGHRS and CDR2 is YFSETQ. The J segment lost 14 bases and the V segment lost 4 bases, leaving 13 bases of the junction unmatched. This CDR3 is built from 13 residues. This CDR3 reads CASSQRDSGNLYF. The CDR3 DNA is TGCGCCAGCAGCCAAAGGGACAGCGGTAATTTGTATTTT.

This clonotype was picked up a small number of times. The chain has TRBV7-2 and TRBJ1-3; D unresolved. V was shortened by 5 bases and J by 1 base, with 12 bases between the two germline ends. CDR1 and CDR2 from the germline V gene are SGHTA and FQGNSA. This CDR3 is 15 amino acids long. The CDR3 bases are TGTGCCAGCAGCCCTAGCCCAGATTCTGGAAACACCATATATTTT. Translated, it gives CASSPSPDSGNTIYF.

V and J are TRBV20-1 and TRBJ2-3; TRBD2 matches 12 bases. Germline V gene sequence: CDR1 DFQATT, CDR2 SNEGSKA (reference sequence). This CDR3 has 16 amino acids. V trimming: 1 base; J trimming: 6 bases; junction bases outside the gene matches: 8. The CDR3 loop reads CSARGLAGVLEDTQYF. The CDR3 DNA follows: TGCAGTGCTAGAGGACTAGCGGGAGTCTTGGAGGATACGCAGTATTTT.

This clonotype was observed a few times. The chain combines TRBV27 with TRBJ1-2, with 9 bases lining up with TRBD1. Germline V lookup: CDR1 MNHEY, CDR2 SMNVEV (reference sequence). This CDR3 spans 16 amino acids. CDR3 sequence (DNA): TGTGCGGGGACCGGGACAGGGTTACGCAGGTCGGCTGGCTACACCTTC. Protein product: CAGTGTGLRRSAGYTF.

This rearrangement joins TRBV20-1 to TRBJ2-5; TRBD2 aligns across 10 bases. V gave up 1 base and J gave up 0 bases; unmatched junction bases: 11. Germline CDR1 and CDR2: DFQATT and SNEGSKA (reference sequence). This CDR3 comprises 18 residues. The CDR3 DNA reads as TGCAGTGCTAGAGTTGGTAGCGGGAGGTACGCGTACCAAGAGACCCAGTACTTC. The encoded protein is CSARVGSGRYAYQETQYF.

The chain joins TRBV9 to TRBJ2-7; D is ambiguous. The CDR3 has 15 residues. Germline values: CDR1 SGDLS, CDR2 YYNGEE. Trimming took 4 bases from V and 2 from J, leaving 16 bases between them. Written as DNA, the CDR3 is TGTGCCAGCAGCCCAGACGAAGGATCCGCCTACGAGCAGTACTTC. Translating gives CASSPDEGSAYEQYF.

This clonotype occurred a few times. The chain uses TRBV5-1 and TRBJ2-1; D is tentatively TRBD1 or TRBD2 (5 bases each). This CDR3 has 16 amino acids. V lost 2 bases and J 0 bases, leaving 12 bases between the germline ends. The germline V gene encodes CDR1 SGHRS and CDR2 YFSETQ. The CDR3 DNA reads TGCGCCAGCAGCTTCGGGGCGACCAGCTCCTACAATGAGCAGTTCTTC. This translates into CASSFGATSSYNEQFF.

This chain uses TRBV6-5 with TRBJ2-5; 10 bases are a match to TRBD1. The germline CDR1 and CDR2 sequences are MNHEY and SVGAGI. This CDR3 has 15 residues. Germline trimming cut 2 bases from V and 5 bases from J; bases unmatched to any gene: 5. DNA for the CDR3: TGTGCCAGCAGTTACCTCGGACAGGGGGTGGAGACCCAGTACTTC. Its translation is CASSYLGQGVETQYF.

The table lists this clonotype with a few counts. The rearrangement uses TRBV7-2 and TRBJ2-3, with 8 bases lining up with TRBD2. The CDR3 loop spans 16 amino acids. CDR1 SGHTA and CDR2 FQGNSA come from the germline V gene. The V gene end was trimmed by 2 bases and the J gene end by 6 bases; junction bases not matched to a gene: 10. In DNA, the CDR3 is TGTGCCAGCAGCTTAATTATTGCGGGAGGAGGGGATACGCAGTATTTT. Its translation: CASSLIIAGGGDTQYF.

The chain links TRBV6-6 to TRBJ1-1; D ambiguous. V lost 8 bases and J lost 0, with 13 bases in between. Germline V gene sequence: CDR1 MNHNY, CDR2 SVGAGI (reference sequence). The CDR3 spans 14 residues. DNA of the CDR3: TGTGCCAGCGGACGGTTTCTAATGAACACTGAAGCTTTCTTT. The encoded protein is CASGRFLMNTEAFF.

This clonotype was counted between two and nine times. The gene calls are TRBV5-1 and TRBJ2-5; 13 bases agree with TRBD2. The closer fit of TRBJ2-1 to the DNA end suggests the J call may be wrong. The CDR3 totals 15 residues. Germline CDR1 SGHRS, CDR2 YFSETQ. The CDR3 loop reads CASSGLAGVGGEQFF. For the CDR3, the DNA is TGCGCCAGCAGCGGACTAGCGGGAGTTGGAGGTGAGCAGTTCTTC.

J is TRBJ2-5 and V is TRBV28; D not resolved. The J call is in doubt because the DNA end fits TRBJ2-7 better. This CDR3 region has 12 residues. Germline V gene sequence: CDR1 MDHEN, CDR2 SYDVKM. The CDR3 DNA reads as TGTGCCAGCATGTTGCGGAGCTACGAGCAGTACTTC. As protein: CASMLRSYEQYF.

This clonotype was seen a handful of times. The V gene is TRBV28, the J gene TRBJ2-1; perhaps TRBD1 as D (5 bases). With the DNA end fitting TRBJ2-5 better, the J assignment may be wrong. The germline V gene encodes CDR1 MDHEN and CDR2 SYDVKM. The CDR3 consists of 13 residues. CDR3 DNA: TGTGCCAGCAGGGTACAACCAGGGGAGACCCAGTACTTC. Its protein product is CASRVQPGETQYF.

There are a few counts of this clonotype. CDR3: CASSQKGEQYF. Written as DNA, the CDR3 is TGTGCCAGCAGCCAAAAAGGGGAGCAGTACTTC. V is TRBV6-6 and J is TRBJ2-7; D is undetermined. Per the germline V gene, CDR1 is MNHNY and CDR2 is SVGAGI (reference sequence). The length of the CDR3 is 11 residues. The germline V and J ends were trimmed by 6 bases and 7 bases, with 10 bases remaining between them.